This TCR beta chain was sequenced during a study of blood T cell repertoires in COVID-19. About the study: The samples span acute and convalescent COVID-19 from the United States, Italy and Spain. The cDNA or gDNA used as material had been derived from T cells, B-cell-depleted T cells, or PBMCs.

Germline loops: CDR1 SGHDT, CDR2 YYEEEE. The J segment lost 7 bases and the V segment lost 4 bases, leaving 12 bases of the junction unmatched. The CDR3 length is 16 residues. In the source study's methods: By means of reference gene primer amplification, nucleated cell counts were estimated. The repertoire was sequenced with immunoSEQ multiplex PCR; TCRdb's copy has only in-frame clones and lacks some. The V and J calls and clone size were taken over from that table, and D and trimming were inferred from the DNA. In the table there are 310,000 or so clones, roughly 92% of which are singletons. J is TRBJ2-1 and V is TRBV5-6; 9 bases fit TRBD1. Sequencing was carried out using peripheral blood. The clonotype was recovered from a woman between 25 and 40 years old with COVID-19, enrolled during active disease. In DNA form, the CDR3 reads TGTGCCAGCAGCCCACAGGGGGCTAGCCGGTGGAATGAGCAGTTCTTC. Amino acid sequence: CASSPQGASRWNEQFF.